These 27 T cell receptor beta chains originate from one sample sequenced in a study of shared clonotypes between healthy human individuals. Produced via immunoSEQ multiplex PCR; TCRdb's table is partial and in-frame only. This sample carries about 2.4 million clones, roughly 93% of them seen once, and the ten largest clones take 0.36%. Material: naive CD4+ T cells from PBMCs. Subset noted: CD45RA+ positively selected. Receptors were obtained from a man younger than 30 in good health. Some clones in this sample may be carry-over from other donors' samples.

V is TRBV18 and J is TRBJ2-2, with D maybe TRBD1 (6 bases). Trimming left V 3 bases short and J 4 bases short, with 12 bases between. Germline CDR1 KGHSH, CDR2 LQKENI. The CDR3 length is 15 residues. CDR3 sequence: CASSPRDIPTGELFF. The CDR3 DNA reads as TGTGCCAGCTCACCTCGGGACATCCCCACCGGGGAGCTGTTTTTT.

The V gene is TRBV5-4, the J gene TRBJ2-2; 7 nucleotides agree with TRBD1. Trimming cost V 0 bases and J 2 bases; bases outside gene matches: 4. The CDR3 has 16 residues. From germline, CDR1 is SGHNT and CDR2 YYREEE (reference sequence). The CDR3 protein is CASSLERQGNTGELFF. The CDR3 nucleotides read TGTGCCAGCAGCTTGGAAAGACAGGGCAACACCGGGGAGCTGTTTTTT.

The chain couples TRBV28 to TRBJ2-1; D gene unclear. Germline V gives CDR1 MDHEN, CDR2 SYDVKM. V lost 5 bases and J 10 bases, leaving 18 bases between the germline ends. The CDR3 sequence is 14 residues long. The CDR3 loop is CASSTADTYLEQFF. CDR3 sequence (DNA): TGTGCCAGCAGTACCGCCGACACCTACCTGGAGCAGTTCTTC.

The chain links TRBV7-9 to TRBJ1-2, with D perhaps TRBD1 (6 bases). CDR1 is SEHNR and CDR2 is FQNEAQ in the germline V gene (reference sequence). V was cut by 1 base and J by 4 bases, with 13 bases left in between. This CDR3 is built from 15 residues. For the CDR3, the DNA is TGTGCCAGCAGCTTAGAGCGGGGGCAGACCTATGGCTACACCTTC. Its protein is CASSLERGQTYGYTF.

V is TRBV21-1 and J is TRBJ2-2. TRBV21-1 is classified as a pseudogene. The CDR3 length is 15 residues. The CDR3 region is CASSKGGRGAGELFF. The CDR3 coding sequence is TGTGCCAGCAGCAAAGGGGGCCGAGGGGCCGGGGAGCTGTTTTTT.

The CDR3 here is CASSLAGGLSNEQFF. The CDR3 nucleotides are TGTGCCAGCAGTTTAGCGGGAGGGCTATCCAATGAGCAGTTCTTC. The rearrangement links TRBV28 to TRBJ2-1; 9 positions agree with TRBD2. Losses at the gene ends were 2 bases for V and 6 bases for J; bases not matched to a gene: 5. Germline-derived CDR1 and CDR2 are MDHEN and SYDVKM. This CDR3 contains 15 residues.

The chain joins TRBV2 to TRBJ2-7; 7 bases are shared with TRBD1. Germline CDR1 is SNHLY and CDR2 is FYNNEI. Trimming took 4 bases from V and 0 from J; bases not matched to a gene: 6. The CDR3 runs 15 residues. The CDR3 region is CASSGEGAVSYEQYF. DNA for the CDR3: TGTGCCAGCAGTGGTGAGGGGGCGGTCTCCTACGAGCAGTACTTC.

The gene calls are TRBV19 and TRBJ2-3; D call uncertain. Between the trimmed V and J ends, which lost 9 bases and 2 bases, there was a span of 21 bases. Germline V CDR1 and CDR2: LNHDA, SQIVND (reference sequence). The CDR3 runs to 16 residues. CDR3 in amino acids: CASDILGKSNTDTQYF. The CDR3, as DNA: TGTGCCAGCGACATCCTGGGCAAGTCTAACACAGATACGCAGTATTTT.

J is TRBJ2-5 and V is TRBV5-1, with TRBD1 matching 7 bases. Germline lookup yields CDR1 SGHRS and CDR2 YFSETQ. With 3 bases clipped from V and 4 bases from J, the junction kept 12 bases outside the gene matches. The length of the CDR3 is 16 residues. As DNA, the CDR3 is TGCGCCAGCAGCTGGCCTGAAAGGGACAGCCGAGAGACCCAGTACTTC. Translation gives CASSWPERDSRETQYF.

The chain recombines TRBV6-1 with TRBJ2-7; TRBD1 aligns across 7 bases. The CDR3 contains 12 residues. Germline V gene data show CDR1 as MNHNS and CDR2 as SASEGT. V dropped 7 bases and J dropped 5; count of bases not matched to a gene: 5. In DNA form, the CDR3 reads TGTGCCAGCAAGGGGGCGAACGACGAGCAGTACTTC. It yields the protein CASKGANDEQYF.

Details on this clone: Other DNA sequences in this sample translate to the same CDR3. The chain is built from TRBV5-1 and TRBJ2-3; D might be TRBD1 or TRBD2, each matching 6 bases. Trimming cost V 5 bases and J 2 bases, with 12 bases left between them. The germline V gene has CDR1 SGHRS and CDR2 YFSETQ. The CDR3 spans 14 residues. CDR3 nucleotides: TGCGCCAGCAGTAAGGGGGACTCCACAGATACGCAGTATTTT. This gives the protein CASSKGDSTDTQYF.

This chain connects TRBV5-5 to TRBJ2-1, with 13 positions matching TRBD2. V lost 5 bases, J lost 2 bases, and 4 bases stayed unmatched. CDR3 length equals 16 residues. Looked up from germline, CDR1 is SGHKS and CDR2 is YYEKEE (reference sequence). The CDR3 bases are TGTGCCAGCAGTCTTGGGACTAGCGGGGCCTACAATGAGCAGTTCTTC. This translates into CASSLGTSGAYNEQFF.

The V gene is TRBV2, the J gene TRBJ2-5, with TRBD1 matching over 8 bases. The V gene end was trimmed by 8 bases and the J gene end by 2 bases; junction bases not matched to a gene: 4. From germline, CDR1 is SNHLY and CDR2 FYNNEI. This CDR3 contains 13 residues. In DNA, the CDR3 is TGTGCCAGCTGCCGGGACAGGCAAGAGACCCAGTACTTC. It encodes CASCRDRQETQYF.

V is TRBV6-6 and J is TRBJ2-3; no clear D. The V end was cut by 6 bases, the J end by 4 bases, with 8 bases between. The germline V gene has CDR1 MNHNY and CDR2 SVGAGI (reference sequence). The CDR3 contains 12 residues. CDR3 region: CASSSSPDTQYF. CDR3 nucleotides: TGTGCCAGCAGCTCATCGCCAGATACGCAGTATTTT.

As regards this clone: The identical CDR3 is also encoded by other nucleotide sequences in the sample. The V call is TRBV5-1, the J call TRBJ2-1, with 11 bases matching TRBD2. V was pared by 4 bases and J by 4 bases, with 4 bases of the junction left unmatched. The germline V gene encodes CDR1 SGHRS and CDR2 YFSETQ. This CDR3 comprises 15 residues. The CDR3 DNA reads TGCGCCAGCAGCGTAACTAGCGGGAGTTACAATGAGCAGTTCTTC. It encodes CASSVTSGSYNEQFF.

The genes are TRBV7-2 and TRBJ1-2, with D tentatively TRBD1 (6 bases). The CDR3 sequence is 14 residues long. Looked up from germline, CDR1 is SGHTA and CDR2 is FQGNSA. Between the trimmed V and J ends, which lost 1 base and 4 bases, there was a span of 10 bases. The CDR3 coding sequence is TGTGCCAGCAGCTTAGGACAGGCGGTCTATGGCTACACCTTC. Its protein product is CASSLGQAVYGYTF.

CDR3 sequence reads: CASSPRAYYGYTF. CDR3 DNA: TGTGCCAGCAGCCCTCGGGCGTACTATGGCTACACCTTC. V and J are TRBV5-6 and TRBJ1-2; D remains ambiguous. The CDR3 sequence is 13 residues long. The germline V gene encodes CDR1 SGHDT and CDR2 YYEEEE. The V end was cut by 4 bases, the J end by 3 bases, with 10 bases between.

This clone has a single count. The chain recombines TRBV9 with TRBJ2-3, with 11 bases that match TRBD2. CDR1 SGDLS and CDR2 YYNGEE come from the germline V gene. V trimming: 0 bases; J trimming: 7 bases; junction bases outside the gene matches: 7. The CDR3 loop spans 16 amino acids. The DNA for the CDR3 is TGTGCCAGCAGCGTAGGGCTAGCGGGAGGAGGGTATACGCAGTATTTT. Translating it yields CASSVGLAGGGYTQYF. Full variable domain (rest looked up from reference TRBV9 and TRBJ2-3): DSGVTQTPKHLITATGQRVTLRCSPRSGDLSVYWYQQSLDQGLQFLIQYYNGEERAKGNILERFSAQQFPDLHSELNLSSLELGDSALYFCASSVGLAGGGYTQYFGPGTRLTVL.

This clone was detected only once. The CDR3 region is CASSYAASGAYEQYF. The CDR3 DNA sequence: TGTGCCAGCAGTTATGCGGCTAGCGGTGCCTACGAGCAGTACTTC. J is TRBJ2-7 and V is TRBV28; 7 bases map to TRBD2. The CDR3 extends over 15 amino acids. Trimming at V came to 4 bases and at J to 2 bases, leaving 8 bases not matched to a gene. From germline, CDR1 is MDHEN and CDR2 SYDVKM.

This sequence joins TRBV25-1 and TRBJ2-3; D not certain. V lost 2 bases and J lost 1, with 10 bases in between. The CDR3 covers 15 residues. Germline assignment: CDR1 MGHDK and CDR2 SYGVNS. In DNA, the CDR3 is TGTGCCAGCAGTGAAAAAAGCTGGGGCACAGATACGCAGTATTTT. This translates into CASSEKSWGTDTQYF.

This chain's CDR3 is CASSPTGFHEQYF. Written as DNA, the CDR3 is TGTGCCAGCTCGCCTACAGGGTTCCACGAGCAGTACTTC. V is TRBV18 and J is TRBJ2-7, with a possible D match to TRBD1 (6 bases). There are 13 residues in the CDR3. Trimming pared 6 bases from V and 5 bases from J, leaving 14 bases between. Germline V CDR1 and CDR2: KGHSH, LQKENI.

Concerning this clone itself: The sample contains more than one DNA sequence encoding this CDR3. The genes are TRBV19 and TRBJ2-2, with a weak D call TRBD1 (5 bases). V was clipped by 1 base and J by 3 bases, with 9 bases between them. The CDR3 length is 15 residues. The germline V gene encodes CDR1 LNHDA and CDR2 SQIVND (reference sequence). CDR3 nucleotides: TGTGCCAGTAGTATAGGGGGCGGAGACACCGGGGAGCTGTTTTTT. Translating gives CASSIGGGDTGELFF. The variable domain in full, completed from reference TRBV19 and TRBJ2-2, reads DGGITQSPKYLFRKEGQNVTLSCEQNLNHDAMYWYRQDPGQGLRLIYYSQIVNDFQKGDIAEGYSVSREKKESFPLTVTSAQKNPTAFYLCASSIGGGDTGELFFGEGSRLTVL.

The V gene is TRBV28, the J gene TRBJ2-1, with TRBD2 identical over 8 bases. Looked up from germline, CDR1 is MDHEN and CDR2 is SYDVKM. V lost 5 bases to trimming and J lost 6 bases; unmatched junction nucleotides: 12. The CDR3 is 16 residues long. The CDR3 nucleotides read TGTGCCAGCAGTCCCAGGTGGAGCGGGAGAATCAATGAGCAGTTCTTC. Encoded protein: CASSPRWSGRINEQFF. Full variable domain (outside the CDR3, taken from reference TRBV28 and TRBJ2-1): DVKVTQSSRYLVKRTGEKVFLECVQDMDHENMFWYRQDPGLGLRLIYFSYDVKMKEKGDIPEGYSVSREKKERFSLILESASTNQTSMYLCASSPRWSGRINEQFFGPGTRLTVL.

A note on this clone: The junction shows a germline mismatch at one end, possibly a read error. CDR3 DNA: TGTGCCAGCAGCGATCCGGGGGTAGGGGGTCCCCTCTTC. Its protein product is CASSDPGVGGPLF. J is TRBJ1-2 and V is TRBV5-4; D perhaps matches TRBD1 (6 bases). The length of the CDR3 is 13 residues. CDR1 SGHNT and CDR2 YYREEE come from the germline V gene (reference sequence).

Regarding this clone: Other DNA sequences in the same sample also yield this CDR3. The CDR3 bases are TGTGCCAGCAGACTCAGCTACGAGCAGTACTTC. This gives the protein CASRLSYEQYF. This chain connects TRBV2 to TRBJ2-7; no clear D. This CDR3 is 11 amino acids long. V lost 6 bases and J 3 bases, leaving 6 bases between the germline ends. The germline gives CDR1 SNHLY, CDR2 FYNNEI.

The genes are TRBV4-2 and TRBJ1-4; 8 positions agree with TRBD1. CDR3 size: 16 residues. Germline V lookup: CDR1 LGHNA, CDR2 YNFKEQ. Losses at the gene ends were 3 bases for V and 7 bases for J; bases not matched to a gene: 10. Written as DNA, the CDR3 is TGTGCCAGCAGCCAGGGGACCCAGGGGGCGCGTGAAAAACTGTTTTTT. Translation: CASSQGTQGAREKLFF.

The chain joins TRBV5-1 to TRBJ2-5, with 11 bases lining up with TRBD2. The junction had 13 bases not matched to a gene; V was cut back by 5 bases and J by 1 base. This CDR3 is 18 amino acids long. From germline, CDR1 is SGHRS and CDR2 YFSETQ. CDR3 in amino acids: CASRPGTSGDFAQETQYF. DNA of the CDR3: TGCGCCAGCAGGCCCGGGACTAGCGGAGACTTTGCCCAAGAGACCCAGTACTTC. Full variable domain (outside the CDR3, taken from reference TRBV5-1 and TRBJ2-5): KAGVTQTPRYLIKTRGQQVTLSCSPISGHRSVSWYQQTPGQGLQFLFEYFSETQRNKGNFPGRFSGRQFSNSRSEMNVSTLELGDSALYLCASRPGTSGDFAQETQYFGPGTRLLVL.